These 13 T cell receptor beta chains came from one sample sequenced in a study of T cell responses to AZD1222 COVID-19 vaccine (dated by TCRdb to about 2021). The sample's time point label is to be understood as: baseline before first vaccination. The library came from the immunoSEQ multiplex PCR assay. Sourced from immuneACCESS, this table was stored by TCRdb with only in-frame sequences that have V and J called. A share of the clones is absent; for the studies checked, an unresolved V gene accounts for under half, and the remainder has no known explanation. Recorded for this sample are roughly 100,000 clones; roughly 92% of them occurred a single time. The ten largest clones take up less than 6.5% of the sample. Sequences were derived from peripheral blood, sampled on day 0 of AZD1222 vaccination. The receptor set was obtained from an adult in good health.

The chain uses TRBV5-5 and TRBJ1-2; D might be TRBD1 (5 bases). CDR1 is SGHKS, CDR2 YYEKEE, per germline (reference sequence). Trimming took off 2 bases at V and 7 bases at J, with 21 bases between the two ends. The CDR3 has 16 residues. In DNA, the CDR3 is TGTGCCAGCAGCTTAGCGCCGGGACTCTCCTCGGGTGGCTACACCTTC. As protein: CASSLAPGLSSGGYTF. The variable domain in full, completed from reference TRBV5-5 and TRBJ1-2, reads DAGVTQSPTHLIKTRGQQVTLRCSPISGHKSVSWYQQVLGQGPQFIFQYYEKEERGRGNFPDRFSARQFPNYSSELNVNALLLGDSALYLCASSLAPGLSSGGYTFGSGTRLTVV.

This chain connects TRBV4-1 to TRBJ2-1, with 10 nucleotides matching TRBD2. The J segment lost 10 bases and the V segment lost 0 bases, leaving 12 bases of the junction unmatched. The CDR3 extends over 17 amino acids. The germline V gene encodes CDR1 MGHRA and CDR2 YSYEKL. DNA of the CDR3: TGCGCCAGCAGCCAAGATCAACTAGCGGGATCCCCGAGCGAGCAGTTCTTC. This sequence encodes CASSQDQLAGSPSEQFF.

The rearrangement links TRBV2 to TRBJ2-5, with TRBD2 identical over 9 bases. This CDR3 has 15 residues. With 5 bases clipped from V and 5 bases from J, the junction kept 9 bases outside the gene matches. Looked up from germline, CDR1 is SNHLY and CDR2 is FYNNEI. The CDR3 is CASSYLSGRGETQYF. Written as DNA, the CDR3 is TGTGCCAGCAGTTACCTTAGCGGGAGAGGGGAGACCCAGTACTTC.

The CDR3 nucleotides are TGTGCCAGCAGTGAAGCGAGGGATGAAGCTTTCTTT. It encodes CASSEARDEAFF. This chain links TRBV6-1 with TRBJ1-1; D gene ambiguous. Germline lookup yields CDR1 MNHNS and CDR2 SASEGT. This CDR3 spans 12 amino acids. The V gene lost 0 bases and the J gene lost 7 bases, with 6 bases spanning the gap.

CDR3 residues: CASSSGLAEDTQYF. The CDR3 bases are TGTGCCAGCAGCTCGGGTTTAGCCGAAGATACGCAGTATTTT. The chain links TRBV7-3 to TRBJ2-3; D ambiguous. The CDR3 runs to 14 residues. Trimming left V 4 bases short and J 5 bases short, with 13 bases between. In germline, CDR1 is SGHTA, CDR2 FQGTGA.

This chain joins TRBV30 and TRBJ1-3, with TRBD1 as a possible D gene (5 bases). In germline, CDR1 is GTSNPN, CDR2 SVGIG (reference sequence). With 0 bases removed from V and 0 bases from J, the gap between germline ends came to 12 bases. The CDR3 is 16 residues long. The CDR3 sequence is CAWSVGDVRSGNTIYF. CDR3 nucleotide sequence: TGTGCCTGGAGTGTAGGGGACGTACGCTCTGGAAACACCATATATTTT. The whole variable domain, filled in from reference TRBV30 and TRBJ1-3, reads SQTIHQWPATLVQPVGSPLSLECTVEGTSNPNLYWYRQAAGRGLQLLFYSVGIGQISSEVPQNLSASRPQDRQFILSSKKLLLSDSGFYLCAWSVGDVRSGNTIYFGEGSWLTVV.

The chain links TRBV3-1 (or the pseudogene TRBV3-2) to TRBJ1-1; TRBD1 aligns across 8 bases. Per germline, CDR1 LGHDT and CDR2 YNNKEL (reference sequence). J gave up 5 bases and V 4 bases, and 6 bases lay outside the gene matches. The length of the CDR3 is 14 residues. For the CDR3, the DNA is TGTGCCAGCAGCCTTCGGACAGGGTTTACTGAAGCTTTCTTT. Translated: CASSLRTGFTEAFF.

This chain links TRBV15 with TRBJ1-5; the match to TRBD1 covers 8 bases. This CDR3 spans 17 amino acids. The junction had 6 bases not matched to a gene; V was cut back by 0 bases and J by 2 bases. Germline CDR1 and CDR2: LNHNV and YYDKDF (reference sequence). The CDR3 DNA reads TGTGCCACCAGCAGAGATTCTCAGGGGGCAGGCAATCAGCCCCAGCATTTT. Translating gives CATSRDSQGAGNQPQHF.

The chain couples TRBV19 to TRBJ1-5; TRBD1 aligns across 9 bases. CDR1 and CDR2 (germline): LNHDA, SQIVND (reference sequence). The junction had 3 bases not matched to a gene; V was cut back by 5 bases and J by 1 base. The CDR3 consists of 15 residues. CDR3 nucleotide sequence: TGTGCCAGTAGTCGGGACAGGGAGAGCAATCAGCCCCAGCATTTT. It encodes CASSRDRESNQPQHF.

The chain employs TRBV7-3 and TRBJ2-1; D is possibly TRBD1 or TRBD2 (5 bases each). Per the germline V gene, CDR1 is SGHTA and CDR2 is FQGTGA. CDR3 length: 16 residues. V shed 5 bases and J shed 5 bases, with 19 bases lying between them. DNA of the CDR3: TGTGCCAGCAGCCGAGGATTAGGGACGGTCGACAATGAGCAGTTCTTC. Its protein product is CASSRGLGTVDNEQFF.

The gene calls are TRBV5-4 and TRBJ2-7; no clear D. Germline CDR1 is SGHNT and CDR2 is YYREEE (reference sequence). The V end lost 4 bases, the J end lost 0 bases, and 8 bases lay between the germline ends. CDR3 length: 13 amino acids. The chain's CDR3 is CASSAATSYEQYF. In DNA form, the CDR3 reads TGTGCCAGCAGCGCAGCAACCTCCTACGAGCAGTACTTC.

The chain joins TRBV30 to TRBJ1-3, with 7 bases that match TRBD1. Germline V lookup: CDR1 GTSNPN, CDR2 SVGIG (reference sequence). This CDR3 has 14 residues. J lost 4 bases, V lost 1 base, and 4 bases had no gene match. The CDR3 DNA reads TGTGCCTGGAGTGAAGGGGACAGAGGAAACACCATATATTTT. This codes for CAWSEGDRGNTIYF.

The chain recombines TRBV4-2 with TRBJ2-2; 11 bases map to TRBD2. Germline assignment: CDR1 LGHNA and CDR2 YNFKEQ. The CDR3 has 17 residues. Unmatched junction bases numbered 13, after V lost 4 bases and J lost 9 bases. CDR3 DNA: TGTGCCAGCAGCCTAGCGGGAGGGCCCGGAGGAGACCGGGAGCTGTTTTTT. It specifies CASSLAGGPGGDRELFF.